This TCR beta chain is from a study of blood T cell repertoires in COVID-19. On the study more broadly: Samples of COVID-19 (acute and convalescent) were obtained from the United States, Italy and Spain.

Germline trimming cut 4 bases from V and 6 bases from J; bases unmatched to any gene: 3. CDR3 length equals 13 residues. Germline CDR1 SQVTM, CDR2 ANQGSEA. The method was immunoSEQ multiplex PCR; TCRdb's version includes in-frame clones alone and lacks a portion of them. Among fewer than 250,000 clones listed, around nine tenths were seen once. The study assigned cohorts using participant-reported clinical history. The sequence was collected from a man aged 30 to 39 in a cohort exposed to, infected with or recovered from COVID-19 (not recorded which). The genes are TRBV29-1 and TRBJ2-1; 10 bases align to TRBD1. Sequenced input: PBMCs or T cells enriched from blood (not recorded which). CDR3 coding DNA: TGCAGCGTTGGACAGGGGGCGCGCAATGAGCAGTTCTTC. This codes for CSVGQGARNEQFF.